The 17 T cell receptor beta chains in this list originate from one sample, sequenced in a study of T cells in Graves' hyperthyroidism and ophthalmopathy. Amplified TCR beta CDR3 regions came from RNA transcripts. The study used the HTBI primer set for a first-round RT-PCR of the TCR CDR3. TCRdb redid the calling of the multiplex PCR reads with MiXCR, one entry per CDR3 protein. The sample lists fewer than 400,000 distinct CDR3 sequences, just under 25% occurring once. Input material: blood. These receptors all stem from a middle-aged man with Graves' hyperthyroidism.

Comment on this clonotype: This sequence may be a read error, since a much larger clone differs from it by one base. The J gene is TRBJ2-7, the V gene TRBV3-1, with a tentative D call TRBD1 (6 bases). This CDR3 has 14 amino acids. The germline V gene encodes CDR1 LGHDT and CDR2 YNNKEL (reference sequence). CDR3 in amino acids: CASSQWDTLEEQHF. The CDR3 DNA reads as TGTGCCAGCAGCCAATGGGACACCTTAGAGGAGCAGCACTTC.

There are a few counts of this clonotype. The CDR3, as DNA: TGCAGTGCCTCCGGACAGGGGACAACTAATGAAAAACTGTTTTTT. This codes for CSASGQGTTNEKLFF. V and J are TRBV20-1 and TRBJ1-4; 9 bases are shared with TRBD1. V shed 6 bases, J shed 0 bases, and the junction held 5 bases outside the gene matches. The CDR3 is made up of 15 amino acids. CDR1 is DFQATT, CDR2 SNEGSKA, per germline (reference sequence).

The sample holds many counts of this clonotype. The rearrangement joins TRBV5-1 to TRBJ2-7; D is unclear. The CDR3 spans 12 residues. Germline lookup yields CDR1 SGHRS and CDR2 YFSETQ. Trimming cost V 4 bases and J 5 bases, with 10 bases left between them. CDR3 DNA sequence: TGCGCCAGCAGCCCGGGTTTGAACGAGCAGTACTTC. Its translation: CASSPGLNEQYF.

The CDR3 DNA follows: TGTGCTAGTGGTTTGACCCGATACGAGCAGTACTTC. This encodes CASGLTRYEQYF. The chain uses TRBV12-5 and TRBJ2-7; D is undetermined. Germline-derived CDR1 and CDR2 are LGHNT and FRNRAP. V was clipped by 2 bases and J by 4 bases, with 6 bases between them. The CDR3 has 12 residues.

This rearrangement joins TRBV20-1 to TRBJ2-7; TRBD1 matches at 8 bases. J lost 4 bases, V lost 2 bases, and 7 bases had no gene match. CDR3 length: 14 amino acids. From germline, CDR1 is DFQATT and CDR2 SNEGSKA (reference sequence). The CDR3 DNA reads as TGCAGTGCTAGAACCGGGACAGGTCAATACGAGCAGTACTTC. This gives the protein CSARTGTGQYEQYF.

This clonotype was observed a handful of times. The V call is TRBV7-2, the J call TRBJ2-4; D is undetermined. Germline CDR1 SGHTA, CDR2 FQGNSA. With 1 base removed from V and 7 bases from J, the gap between germline ends came to 14 bases. The CDR3 is made up of 15 amino acids. CDR3 nucleotides: TGTGCCAGCAGCTTAGAAGGTTATGGCGGTAACATTCAGTACTTC. This gives the protein CASSLEGYGGNIQYF.

A single count supports this clonotype. A much larger clone is a single base away; this may be a read error. V and J are TRBV12-3 or TRBV12-4 and TRBJ1-4; a weak D match, TRBD1 (5 bases). The CDR3 loop spans 11 amino acids. The chain's CDR3 is CVSGGREKLFF. CDR3 sequence (DNA): TGTGTCAGCGGGGGTCGTGAAAAACTGTTTTTT.

There are many counts of this clonotype. The chain couples TRBV12-3 or TRBV12-4 to TRBJ1-1, with D maybe TRBD1 (5 bases). V was shortened by 6 bases and J by 0 bases, with 11 bases between the two germline ends. The length of the CDR3 is 14 residues. CDR3: CASRPGPLNTEAFF. As DNA, the CDR3 is TGTGCCAGCAGGCCGGGACCGTTGAACACTGAAGCTTTCTTT.

This clonotype was recorded a few times. This may be a read error: a much more frequent sequence differs by one nucleotide. The V call is TRBV7-6, the J call TRBJ2-7, with D tentatively TRBD2 (6 bases). Trimming removed 10 bases from V and 2 bases from J, with 21 bases in between. The CDR3 runs 15 residues. Germline V gene lookup returns CDR1 SGHVS and CDR2 FNYEAQ. CDR3 nucleotides: TGTGCCACCACTAGCTCCGGGGGTCTTGCCTACGAGCAGTACTTC. Residues: CATTSSGGLAYEQYF.

This clonotype showed up just a few times. This chain uses TRBV7-2 with TRBJ2-3; TRBD1 or TRBD2 may be the D gene (5 bases each). Germline assignment: CDR1 SGHTA and CDR2 FQGNSA. The CDR3 totals 14 residues. Trimming pared 1 base from V and 12 bases from J, leaving 17 bases between. The CDR3: CASSLGGVDRRQYF. Written as DNA, the CDR3 is TGTGCCAGCAGCTTAGGAGGGGTCGACCGTCGACAGTATTTT.

Only a few counts were recorded for this clonotype. V usage is TRBV29-1 and J usage is TRBJ1-1; D unclear. Per the germline V gene, CDR1 is SQVTM and CDR2 is ANQGSEA. CDR3 length: 11 amino acids. V was clipped by 7 bases and J by 0 bases, with 6 bases between them. The chain's CDR3 is CSGQLNTEAFF. In nucleotides, the CDR3 is TGCAGCGGTCAATTGAACACTGAAGCTTTCTTT.

This clonotype was seen many times. The V gene is TRBV2, the J gene TRBJ2-5; 11 bases agree with TRBD2. The junction had 12 bases not matched to a gene; V was cut back by 10 bases and J by 5 bases. Germline values: CDR1 SNHLY, CDR2 FYNNEI. The CDR3 loop spans 15 amino acids. CDR3 protein: CANKKSLAGDETQYF. In DNA form, the CDR3 reads TGTGCCAACAAGAAGTCACTAGCGGGAGATGAGACCCAGTACTTC.

This chain uses TRBV4-1 with TRBJ1-5, with D perhaps TRBD1 (5 bases). Germline CDR1 MGHRA, CDR2 YSYEKL. The CDR3 spans 14 residues. V shed 4 bases and J shed 5 bases, with 12 bases lying between them. Written as DNA, the CDR3 is TGCGCCAGCAGCCCAGAGGGCAGGGATCAGCCCCAGCATTTT. Amino acids: CASSPEGRDQPQHF.

This clonotype has only a few counts. The chain combines TRBV9 with TRBJ2-5; TRBD2 is a possible D gene (6 bases). CDR3 length: 14 residues. Germline loops: CDR1 SGDLS, CDR2 YYNGEE. The V and J ends lost 5 bases and 4 bases respectively, with 15 bases between them. CDR3 sequence reads: CASSPTGGRETQYF. The CDR3 DNA reads as TGTGCCAGCAGTCCCACCGGAGGGCGAGAGACCCAGTACTTC.

The V call is TRBV19, the J call TRBJ1-2; 7 bases map to TRBD1. The CDR3 consists of 15 residues. Germline assignment: CDR1 LNHDA and CDR2 SQIVND (reference sequence). V lost 7 bases to trimming and J lost 3 bases; unmatched junction nucleotides: 11. The CDR3 here is CASTLLGRGHYGYTF. In DNA, the CDR3 is TGTGCCAGTACCCTCCTGGGGAGGGGGCACTATGGCTACACCTTC.

This clonotype was detected a few times. The chain carries TRBV4-2 and TRBJ2-5; 11 nucleotides line up with TRBD2. Germline loops: CDR1 LGHNA, CDR2 YNFKEQ. V trimming: 0 bases; J trimming: 5 bases; junction bases outside the gene matches: 8. CDR3 length: 17 amino acids. The CDR3 DNA reads TGTGCCAGCAGCCAAGAACTAGCGGGAGTCCGAATCGAGACCCAGTACTTC. Translated, it gives CASSQELAGVRIETQYF.

This clonotype was recorded a few times. The genes are TRBV11-3 and TRBJ2-1, with 13 bases matching TRBD2. The germline V gene has CDR1 SGHNT and CDR2 YENEEA. V trimming: 2 bases; J trimming: 8 bases; junction bases outside the gene matches: 6. The CDR3 is 16 residues long. The CDR3 is CASSLLGTSGNDEQFF. Written as DNA, the CDR3 is TGTGCCAGCAGCTTACTAGGGACTAGCGGGAATGATGAGCAGTTCTTC.